A selection of T cell receptor beta chains follows, all from one sample in a study of shared clonotypes between healthy human individuals. The repertoire was sequenced with immunoSEQ multiplex PCR; TCRdb's copy has only in-frame clones and lacks some. Among approximately 440,000 clones, around 77% were seen once, and the ten largest hold approximately 12%. Sequenced sample: PBMCs. The receptors come from a woman between 40 and 55 years old in good health. Some clones in this sample may be carry-over from other donors' samples. The CDR3 runs from the conserved cysteine through the conserved F or W. The D gene is left open where the match is weak. Clone sizes are given selectively: once, few, many, or a class where the clone is expanded.

size	D	V	J	CDR3	DNA
-	-	TRBV4-2	TRBJ2-3	CASSVLATDTQYF	TGTGCCAGCAGCGTGCTAGCGACAGATACGCAGTATTTT
-	-	TRBV30	TRBJ1-3	CAWSSGYGNTIYF	TGTGCCTGGAGTAGCGGGTACGGAAACACCATATATTTT
-	-	TRBV5-1	TRBJ2-5	CASSPERETQYF	TGCGCCAGCAGCCCCGAACGAGAGACCCAGTACTTC
-	-	TRBV2	TRBJ2-2	CASSVGGEDTGELFF	TGTGCCAGCAGTGTTGGGGGTGAGGACACCGGGGAGCTGTTTTTT
once	-	TRBV7-3	TRBJ2-3	CASSPQPSTDTQYF	TGTGCCAGCAGCCCCCAGCCTAGCACAGATACGCAGTATTTT
-	-	TRBV7-3	TRBJ2-1	CASSSGGATSQFF	TGTGCCAGCAGTTCCGGCGGAGCTACGTCTCAGTTCTTC
-	TRBD2	TRBV4-2	TRBJ2-3	CASSQGREVSGDTQYF	TGTGCCAGCAGCCAAGGGCGGGAGGTATCGGGAGATACGCAGTATTTT
-	-	TRBV25-1	TRBJ2-1	CASGVNEQFF	TGTGCCAGCGGCGTGAATGAGCAGTTCTTC
-	-	TRBV2	TRBJ2-5	CASSLEGIGETQYF	TGTGCCAGCAGCCTGGAAGGGATAGGAGAGACCCAGTACTTC
-	-	TRBV14	TRBJ2-1	CASSPGISYNEQFF	TGTGCCAGCAGCCCAGGGATTTCCTACAATGAGCAGTTCTTC
-	-	TRBV28	TRBJ1-5	CASIEAIGNQPQHF	TGTGCCAGCATCGAGGCTATAGGAAATCAGCCCCAGCATTTT
many	TRBD2	TRBV5-4	TRBJ2-3	CATMAAGAVDTQYF	TGTGCCACCATGGCGGCGGGAGCGGTAGATACGCAGTATTTT
-	TRBD1	TRBV27	TRBJ2-7	CASSLRDRGWDEQYF	TGTGCCAGCAGTTTACGGGACAGGGGATGGGACGAGCAGTACTTC
once	-	TRBV15	TRBJ2-7	CATSTPHRAPYEQYF	TGTGCCACCAGCACCCCCCATCGGGCTCCATACGAGCAGTACTTC
-	-	TRBV7-2	TRBJ2-1	CANSLGRGEQFF	TGTGCCAACAGCTTAGGAAGAGGTGAGCAGTTCTTC
-	-	TRBV28	TRBJ2-7	CASSYGGTYEQYF	TGTGCCAGCAGTTATGGCGGTACCTACGAGCAGTACTTC
-	-	TRBV5-4	TRBJ2-3	CASSLGSGSTDTQYF	TGTGCCAGCAGCTTAGGGTCAGGGAGCACAGATACGCAGTATTTT
-	-	TRBV11-2	TRBJ2-2	CASSFGPGELFF	TGTGCCAGCAGCTTTGGCCCCGGGGAGCTGTTTTTT
-	TRBD1	TRBV27	TRBJ1-2	CASSFSRTGTYGYTF	TGTGCCAGCAGTTTCTCGAGGACAGGGACCTATGGCTACACCTTC
-	TRBD1	TRBV7-9	TRBJ2-5	CASVKDRGETQYF	TGTGCCAGCGTAAAAGACAGGGGGGAGACCCAGTACTTC
-	TRBD1	TRBV2	TRBJ2-5	CASRSGGGETQYF	TGTGCCAGCAGGTCAGGGGGCGGTGAGACCCAGTACTTC
few	-	TRBV19	TRBJ1-1	CASSMHEGRENTEAFF	TGTGCCAGTAGTATGCATGAGGGGCGAGAGAACACTGAAGCTTTCTTT
few	TRBD2	TRBV10-3	TRBJ2-5	CATKGEREFETQYF	TGTGCCACGAAGGGGGAGCGGGAGTTCGAGACCCAGTACTTC